Listed below are T cell receptor beta chains from one sample, sequenced in a study of immune evolution from preneoplasia to lung adenocarcinoma. Some clones are missing from TCRdb's copy, which holds only in-frame ones; the method was immunoSEQ multiplex PCR. The table has around 39,000 clones, roughly 74% seen once. Sequenced sample: FFPE invasive lung adenocarcinoma tissue. These TCRs come from a person in their sixties with lung adenocarcinoma. Both conserved end residues are part of each CDR3. D genes are given only for firm matches. Not all rows give a size; the values are once, few, many and, for expanded clones, a class.

d_gene	j_gene	v_gene	abundance	CDR3nt	CDR3aa
TRBD1	TRBJ1-1	TRBV30	-	TGTGCCTGGAGTGTTAAGGGGGCGAGTACTGAAGCTTTCTTT	CAWSVKGASTEAFF
-	TRBJ2-2	TRBV18	-	TGTGCCAGCTCACCAGCTGTATCGAACACCGGGGAGCTGTTTTTT	CASSPAVSNTGELFF
TRBD2	TRBJ2-7	TRBV7-2	-	TGTGCCAGCAGCCCCCGCGGGAGGACCGGGGGCGAGCAGTACTTC	CASSPRGRTGGEQYF
TRBD1	TRBJ2-7	TRBV7-9	-	TGTGCCAGCAGTCCCAGGACAGGGATAGGAGAGCAGTACTTC	CASSPRTGIGEQYF
-	TRBJ2-3	TRBV4-1	-	TGCGCCAGCAGCCAAGATCAAGATACGCAGTATTTT	CASSQDQDTQYF
TRBD2	TRBJ2-1	TRBV19	-	TGTGCCAGTAGTACCGGGACTAGCGGGAGCAGTGAGCAGTTCTTC	CASSTGTSGSSEQFF
TRBD1	TRBJ1-5	TRBV2	-	TGTGCCAGCAGTAGGGACAGGGACCAGCCCCAGCATTTT	CASSRDRDQPQHF
-	TRBJ2-1	TRBV19	-	TGTGCCAGTAGTAAGTTCCCGAGGGTAGCGGCTACCTACAATGAGCAGTTCTTC	CASSKFPRVAATYNEQFF
-	TRBJ1-1	TRBV28	-	TGTGCCAGCAGTTTCGGGGCTCTGAGTCTTACTGAAGCTTTCTTT	CASSFGALSLTEAFF
TRBD2	TRBJ2-1	TRBV19	-	TGTGCCAGTAGTATTCGGGGAATAGGGCTAGCGGGACACAATGAGCAGTTCTTC	CASSIRGIGLAGHNEQFF
-	TRBJ2-2	TRBV14	-	TGTGCCAGCAGCCAGTCGGTCCCCGGGGAGCTGTTTTTT	CASSQSVPGELFF
-	TRBJ2-7	TRBV4-1	-	TGCGCCAGCAGCCAGCGAACGGGACCAGCTAGCCACGAGCAGTACTTC	CASSQRTGPASHEQYF
-	TRBJ1-5	TRBV6-4	few	TGTGCCAGCAGTGACGGGGATAGCAATCAGCCCCAGCATTTT	CASSDGDSNQPQHF
-	TRBJ2-7	TRBV7-9	few	TGTGCCAGCAGCGACCCGGACGAGCAGTACTTC	CASSDPDEQYF
-	TRBJ2-1	TRBV7-2	-	TGTGCCAGCAGCCCGGCCACCCCGGGACCGGAGTTCTTC	CASSPATPGPEFF